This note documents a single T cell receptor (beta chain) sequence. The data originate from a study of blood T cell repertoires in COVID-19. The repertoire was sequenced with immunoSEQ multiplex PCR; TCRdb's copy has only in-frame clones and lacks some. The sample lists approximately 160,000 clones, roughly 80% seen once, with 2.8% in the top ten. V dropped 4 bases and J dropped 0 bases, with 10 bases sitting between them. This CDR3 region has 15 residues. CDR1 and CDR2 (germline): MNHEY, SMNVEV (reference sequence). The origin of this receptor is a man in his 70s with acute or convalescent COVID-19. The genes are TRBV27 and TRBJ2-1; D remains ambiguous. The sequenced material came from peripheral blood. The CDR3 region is CASSSTPGSYNEQFF. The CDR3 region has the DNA TGTGCCAGCAGTTCGACTCCGGGCTCCTACAATGAGCAGTTCTTC.